This T cell receptor beta chain was documented in a study of blood T cell repertoires in COVID-19. Trimming shortened V by 8 bases and J by 4 bases, and 14 bases separated the two germline ends. Germline V CDR1 and CDR2: PRHDT, FYEKMQ (reference sequence). The CDR3 runs 14 residues. Assay: immunoSEQ multiplex PCR; the TCRdb copy retains only in-frame clones and omits some. The profile shows around 80,000 clones, 80% of them singletons. The clonotype originates from a man aged 45 to 65 with COVID-19, enrolled during active disease. Sequenced: peripheral blood. This chain joins TRBV13 and TRBJ1-4; perhaps TRBD1 as D (5 bases). The CDR3 bases are TGTGCCAGCGGGTTCAGGGTGCTTAATGAAAAACTGTTTTTT. Translation: CASGFRVLNEKLFF.